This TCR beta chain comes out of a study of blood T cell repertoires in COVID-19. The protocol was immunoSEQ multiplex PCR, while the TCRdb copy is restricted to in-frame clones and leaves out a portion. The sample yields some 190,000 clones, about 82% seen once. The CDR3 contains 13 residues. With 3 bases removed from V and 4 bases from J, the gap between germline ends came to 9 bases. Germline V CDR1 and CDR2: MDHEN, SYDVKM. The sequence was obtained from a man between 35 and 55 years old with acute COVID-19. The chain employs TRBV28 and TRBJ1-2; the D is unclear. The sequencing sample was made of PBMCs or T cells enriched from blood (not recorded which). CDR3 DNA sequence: TGTGCCAGCAGTTTGCCCGGTGTCTATGGCTACACCTTC. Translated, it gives CASSLPGVYGYTF.